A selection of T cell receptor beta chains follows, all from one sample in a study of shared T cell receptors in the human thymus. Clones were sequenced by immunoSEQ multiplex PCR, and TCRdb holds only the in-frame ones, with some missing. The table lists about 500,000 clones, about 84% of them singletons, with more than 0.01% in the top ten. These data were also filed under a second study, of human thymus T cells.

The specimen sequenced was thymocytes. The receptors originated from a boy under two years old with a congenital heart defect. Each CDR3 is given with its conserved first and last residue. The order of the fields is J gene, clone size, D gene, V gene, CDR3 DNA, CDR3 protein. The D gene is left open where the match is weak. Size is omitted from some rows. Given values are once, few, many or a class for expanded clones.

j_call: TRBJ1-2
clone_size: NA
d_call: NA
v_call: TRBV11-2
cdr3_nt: TGTGCCAGCAGCTTAGGATCCGGCAGGGGTGGCTACACCTTC
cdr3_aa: CASSLGSGRGGYTF

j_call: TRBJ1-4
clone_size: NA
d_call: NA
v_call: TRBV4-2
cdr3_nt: TGTGCCAGCAGCCAAGGGAGACGGTCCACTAATGAAAAACTGTTTTTT
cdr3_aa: CASSQGRRSTNEKLFF

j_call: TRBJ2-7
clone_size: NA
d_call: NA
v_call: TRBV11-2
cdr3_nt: TGTGCCAGCAGCGTAGAAGGGGTAGGGGTCTCCTACGAGCAGTACTTC
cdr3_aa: CASSVEGVGVSYEQYF

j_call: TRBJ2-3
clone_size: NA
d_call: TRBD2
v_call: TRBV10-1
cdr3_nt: TGCGCCACCAGCGGGAGGGCCGGGACAGATACGCAGTATTTT
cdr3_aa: CATSGRAGTDTQYF

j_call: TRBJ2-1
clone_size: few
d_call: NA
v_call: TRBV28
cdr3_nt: TGTGCCAGCAGTCCTAGGATGGGAGTCTCTTACAATGAGCAGTTCTTC
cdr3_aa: CASSPRMGVSYNEQFF

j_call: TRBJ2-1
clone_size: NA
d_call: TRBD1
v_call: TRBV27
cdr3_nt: TGTGCCAGCCGCGATCAAACAGGGGGAGCTTACAATGAGCAGTTCTTC
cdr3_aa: CASRDQTGGAYNEQFF

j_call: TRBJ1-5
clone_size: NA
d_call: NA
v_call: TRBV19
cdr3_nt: TGTGCCAGTCCTAAGGGGGGCAATCAGCCCCAGCATTTT
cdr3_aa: CASPKGGNQPQHF

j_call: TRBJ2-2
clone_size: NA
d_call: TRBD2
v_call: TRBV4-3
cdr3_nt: TGCGCCAGCAGCCAAGATGGGCTAGCGGGGGTTACCGGGGAGCTGTTTTTT
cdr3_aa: CASSQDGLAGVTGELFF

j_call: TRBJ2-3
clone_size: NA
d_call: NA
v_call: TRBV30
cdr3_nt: TGTGCCTGGAGGAAGGAGGGCCCTCTCTCAGATACGCAGTATTTT
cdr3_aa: CAWRKEGPLSDTQYF

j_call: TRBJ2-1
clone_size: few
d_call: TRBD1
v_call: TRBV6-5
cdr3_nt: TGTGCCAGCAGTACCGGGACAGCATACAATGAGCAGTTCTTC
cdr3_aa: CASSTGTAYNEQFF

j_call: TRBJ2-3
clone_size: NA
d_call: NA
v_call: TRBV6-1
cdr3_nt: TGTGCCAGCAGGGGAGCCGGGCAAAACACAGATACGCAGTATTTT
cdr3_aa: CASRGAGQNTDTQYF

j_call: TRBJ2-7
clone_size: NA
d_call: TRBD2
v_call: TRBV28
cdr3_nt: TGTGCTACAAGACTAGCGGGAGGGACCTACGAGCAGTACTTC
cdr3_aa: CATRLAGGTYEQYF

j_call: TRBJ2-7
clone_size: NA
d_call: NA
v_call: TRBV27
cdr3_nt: TGTGCCAGCAGTTTGGACTTCTTCCTGACCGAGCAGTACTTC
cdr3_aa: CASSLDFFLTEQYF

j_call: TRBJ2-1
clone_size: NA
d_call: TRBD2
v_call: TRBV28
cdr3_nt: TGTGCCAGCAGTAGGTGGGAGGGCCGAGCGGACAATGAGCAGTTCTTC
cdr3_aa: CASSRWEGRADNEQFF

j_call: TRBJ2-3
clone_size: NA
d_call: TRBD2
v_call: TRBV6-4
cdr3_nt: TGTGCCAGCTCGACGGGGGCGGGAGGAAGCACAGATACGCAGTATTTT
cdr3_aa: CASSTGAGGSTDTQYF

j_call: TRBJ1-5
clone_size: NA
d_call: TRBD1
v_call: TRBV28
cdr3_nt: TGTGCCAGCAGTACCCCCTCTTGGACAGGGACAGGACCTTATAGCAATCAGCCCCAGCATTTT
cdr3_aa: CASSTPSWTGTGPYSNQPQHF

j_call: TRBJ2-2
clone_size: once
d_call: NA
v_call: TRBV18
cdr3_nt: TGTGCCAGCTCACCACACTCCGTCAGGAAGAACACCGGGGAGCTGTTTTTT
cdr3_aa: CASSPHSVRKNTGELFF

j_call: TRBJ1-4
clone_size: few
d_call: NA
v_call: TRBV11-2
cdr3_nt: TGTGCCAGCAGCCTTAGTGAAAAACTGTTTTTT
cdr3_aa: CASSLSEKLFF

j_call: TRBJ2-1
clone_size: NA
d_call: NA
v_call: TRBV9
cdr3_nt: TGTGCCAGCAGCCCCGCGGGGACTCCAAAGGACAATGAGCAGTTCTTC
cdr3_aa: CASSPAGTPKDNEQFF

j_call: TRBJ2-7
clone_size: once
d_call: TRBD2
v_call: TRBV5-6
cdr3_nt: TGTGCCAGCAGCTTGGCTCGCGGGAGGGCCTATTCCTACGAGCAGTACTTC
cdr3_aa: CASSLARGRAYSYEQYF

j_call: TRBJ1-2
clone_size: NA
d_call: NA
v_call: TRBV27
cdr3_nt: TGTGCCAGCAGTCCCACCCCTATTGTACACAGCAAGACCTATGGCTACACCTTC
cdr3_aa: CASSPTPIVHSKTYGYTF

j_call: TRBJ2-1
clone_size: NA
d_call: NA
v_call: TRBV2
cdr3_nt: TGTGCCAGTCTTAGCGGAGCCTACAATGAGCAGTTCTTC
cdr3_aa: CASLSGAYNEQFF

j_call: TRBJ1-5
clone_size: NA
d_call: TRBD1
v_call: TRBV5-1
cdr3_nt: TGCGCCAGCAGCATTGGACAGGGGTCTCAGCCCCAGCATTTT
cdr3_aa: CASSIGQGSQPQHF

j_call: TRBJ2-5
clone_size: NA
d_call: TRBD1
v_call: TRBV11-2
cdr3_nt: TGTGCCAGCAGCCTCATGTCCCGGGGGACAGGACAAGAGACCCAGTACTTC
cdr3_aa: CASSLMSRGTGQETQYF

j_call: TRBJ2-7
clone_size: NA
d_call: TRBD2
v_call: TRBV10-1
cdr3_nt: TGCGCCAGCAGTGAGTCGACGGGGGGTGTGCAGTACTTC
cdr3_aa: CASSESTGGVQYF

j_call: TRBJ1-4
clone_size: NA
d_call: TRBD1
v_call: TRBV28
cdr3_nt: TGTGCCAGCAGCACTGGGACAGGGCCTGAAAAACTGTTTTTT
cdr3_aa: CASSTGTGPEKLFF

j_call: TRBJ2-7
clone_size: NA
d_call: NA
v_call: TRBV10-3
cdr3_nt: TGTGCCATCGGAACTAGCCTCACCTACGAGCAGTACTTC
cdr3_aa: CAIGTSLTYEQYF

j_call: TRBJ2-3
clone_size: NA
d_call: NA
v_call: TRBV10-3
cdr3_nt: TGTGCCACCCAGGACAGATTCTCTACGCAGTATTTT
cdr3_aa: CATQDRFSTQYF

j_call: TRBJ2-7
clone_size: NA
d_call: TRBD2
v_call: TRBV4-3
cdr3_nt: TGCGCCAGCAGCCAAGAGACACCAGCGGGAGGCACCTACGAGCAGTACTTC
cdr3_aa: CASSQETPAGGTYEQYF

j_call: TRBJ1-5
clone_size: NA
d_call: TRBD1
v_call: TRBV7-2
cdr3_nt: TGTGCCAGCAGCTCTACTCCCACAGGGGTAAGACAGCCCCAGCATTTT
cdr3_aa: CASSSTPTGVRQPQHF

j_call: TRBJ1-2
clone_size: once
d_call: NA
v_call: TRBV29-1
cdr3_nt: TGCAGCGTAGGGGGATACTATGGCTACACCTTC
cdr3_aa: CSVGGYYGYTF

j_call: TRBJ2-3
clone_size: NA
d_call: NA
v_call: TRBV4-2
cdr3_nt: TGTGCCAGCAGCCAAGGAGACATAAATACGCAGTATTTT
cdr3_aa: CASSQGDINTQYF

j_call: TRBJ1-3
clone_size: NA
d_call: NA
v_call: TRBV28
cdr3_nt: TGTGCCAGCACCCCATTGGGCCTTAACCCTGGCTCTGGAAACACCATATATTTT
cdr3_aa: CASTPLGLNPGSGNTIYF

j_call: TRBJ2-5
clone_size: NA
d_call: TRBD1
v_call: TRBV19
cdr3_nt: TGTGCCAGTAGCGGACAGGGGGCTATTGGGACCCAGTACTTC
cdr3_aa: CASSGQGAIGTQYF